This T cell receptor (beta chain) was sequenced in a study of CD8 T cells in Susac syndrome. Notes on this clonotype: Its matching antigen is unknown.

The CDR3 is made up of 15 amino acids. J was trimmed by 11 bases and V by 0 bases; bases with no gene match: 13. Germline V gives CDR1 SGHRS, CDR2 YFSETQ. Regarding the study as a whole: The relatively small number of individuals in the TCR sequencing and HLA analysis was acknowledged by the study.

Sequencing of TCR beta, carried out with a high-throughput approach, was applied to CD8+ and CD4+ T cells from the blood. The multiple sclerosis controls were treatment-naive patients with relapsing-remitting disease that was stable or active. The RNA input was 0.5 to 1 ug, and it was reverse transcribed with random hexamers. Amplification of TCR beta CDR3 across 54 Vbeta and 13 Jbeta was performed with immunoSEQ multiplex PCR. TCRdb analysed the immunoSEQ multiplex PCR reads with MiXCR anew, one entry per CDR3 protein. This table holds around 280,000 distinct CDR3 sequences, under 95% found once. The origin of this receptor is a human donor with multiple sclerosis. Sequencing input: CD4+ T cells from PBMCs. This chain links TRBV5-1 with TRBJ1-1; 7 positions agree with TRBD1. The CDR3 sequence is CASSLETGHQAKAFF. In nucleotides, the CDR3 is TGCGCCAGCAGCTTGGAGACAGGGCACCAGGCGAAGGCTTTCTTT.